This T cell receptor (beta chain) appears in the sequencing data of a study of blood T cell repertoires in COVID-19. As processed by the authors: Reference gene primer amplification in the assay estimated nucleated cell counts. Profiled with immunoSEQ multiplex PCR; TCRdb holds only in-frame clones, not every one. V, J and clone size were drawn from that table, and D and trimming were deduced from the DNA. The data show about 140,000 clones, roughly 81% seen once. From germline, CDR1 is SGHTA and CDR2 FQGNSA. V lost 3 bases and J lost 4, with 10 bases in between. This CDR3 is built from 14 residues. This TCR was sampled from a woman aged 45 to 65 with active or convalescent COVID-19. The sequencing input was peripheral blood. The chain carries TRBV7-2 and TRBJ1-3, with a possible D match to TRBD1 (5 bases). The CDR3 DNA reads TGTGCCAGCAGCTTCGGGGGTGTCGGAAACACCATATATTTT. Its protein product is CASSFGGVGNTIYF.